These 23 T cell receptor beta chains originate from one sample sequenced in a study of cytomegalovirus exposure and HLA in healthy donors. The primer mix had 60 Vbeta and 13 Jbeta primers. TCRdb keeps only in-frame clones here, not all; method: immunoSEQ multiplex PCR. The repertoire consists of fewer than 250,000 clones, with about four fifths occurring once and the leading ten covering more than 8.5%. The sequencing input was PBMCs. These receptors all stem from a woman aged 45-65 years in good health and CMV-seropositive.

This chain links TRBV18 with TRBJ2-7; possible D gene TRBD1, 5 bases. Germline V CDR1 and CDR2: KGHSH, LQKENI. There are 15 residues in the CDR3. V was shortened by 3 bases and J by 0 bases, with 12 bases between the two germline ends. The CDR3: CASSPTVLSSYEQYF. The CDR3 region has the DNA TGTGCCAGCTCACCGACAGTCTTGAGCTCCTACGAGCAGTACTTC. The whole variable domain, remainder taken from reference TRBV18 and TRBJ2-7, is NAGVMQNPRHLVRRRGQEARLRCSPMKGHSHVYWYRQLPEEGLKFMVYLQKENIIDESGMPKERFSAEFPKEGPSILRIQQVVRGDSAAYFCASSPTVLSSYEQYFGPGTRLTVT.

This chain uses TRBV27 with TRBJ1-5; TRBD1 is a possible D gene (5 bases). There are 16 residues in the CDR3. Between the trimmed V and J ends, which lost 0 bases and 3 bases, there was a span of 12 bases. Looked up from germline, CDR1 is MNHEY and CDR2 is SMNVEV (reference sequence). The CDR3 loop is CASSLSATVINQPQHF. The CDR3 DNA reads TGTGCCAGCAGTTTATCAGCGACAGTTATCAATCAGCCCCAGCATTTT.

V gene TRBV6-4 combines with J gene TRBJ1-5; D call uncertain. V lost 2 bases, J lost 4 bases, and 12 bases lay in between. The CDR3 has 15 amino acids. Germline assignment: CDR1 MRHNA and CDR2 SNTAGT. The CDR3 DNA is TGTGCCAGCAGTGACGGGCTGCCGAAAAATCAGCCCCAGCATTTT. As protein: CASSDGLPKNQPQHF.

V is TRBV9 and J is TRBJ1-1; D is perhaps TRBD1 (6 bases). The CDR3 spans 14 residues. Trimming took off 1 base at V and 2 bases at J, with 9 bases between the two ends. Germline V gene data show CDR1 as SGDLS and CDR2 as YYNGEE. CDR3 in DNA: TGTGCCAGCAGCGTAAGCAGGGGAAACACTGAAGCTTTCTTT. Protein: CASSVSRGNTEAFF.

The V gene is TRBV5-5, the J gene TRBJ2-5; maybe TRBD1 (6 bases). Germline assignment: CDR1 SGHKS and CDR2 YYEKEE (reference sequence). The CDR3 extends over 17 amino acids. V dropped 0 bases and J dropped 5 bases, with 20 bases sitting between them. The CDR3 DNA reads TGTGCCAGCAGCTTGGCCGGGGACATCCAAATGGGGGAGACCCAGTACTTC. Its protein is CASSLAGDIQMGETQYF.

The chain couples TRBV18 to TRBJ1-3, with unresolved D. The CDR3 is 13 residues long. Per the germline V gene, CDR1 is KGHSH and CDR2 is LQKENI. With 6 bases removed from V and 4 bases from J, the gap between germline ends came to 10 bases. The CDR3 sequence: CASSDIGGNTIYF. The CDR3 nucleotides read TGTGCCAGCTCCGACATTGGGGGAAACACCATATATTTT.

This sequence joins TRBV9 and TRBJ1-2; tentatively, D is TRBD1 (6 bases). The CDR3 is 12 amino acids. The ends were cut back, 3 bases at V and 6 bases at J, with 9 bases in the middle. CDR1 and CDR2 from the germline V gene are SGDLS and YYNGEE. The CDR3 loop is CASSGTGNGYTF. The CDR3 DNA follows: TGTGCCAGCAGCGGCACAGGGAATGGCTACACCTTC.

CDR3 DNA sequence: TGTGCCAGCAGGGGGACAGGGGGTTCCTACGAGCAGTACTTC. It translates to CASRGTGGSYEQYF. The V call is TRBV25-1, the J call TRBJ2-7; 11 bases are a match to TRBD1. The CDR3 spans 14 residues. V trimming: 6 bases; J trimming: 1 base; junction bases outside the gene matches: 2. Germline lookup yields CDR1 MGHDK and CDR2 SYGVNS.

The J gene is TRBJ1-6, the V gene TRBV5-4; 8 nucleotides align to TRBD1. The CDR3 is made up of 16 amino acids. In germline, CDR1 is SGHNT, CDR2 YYREEE (reference sequence). The V and J ends lost 4 bases and 0 bases, in that order; junction bases with no gene match: 3. In DNA form, the CDR3 reads TGTGCCAGCAGCCGACAGGGGAGCTCCTATAATTCACCCCTCCACTTT. This translates into CASSRQGSSYNSPLHF.

This chain uses TRBV30 with TRBJ2-7; 7 positions agree with TRBD1. The CDR3 loop spans 13 amino acids. Germline loops: CDR1 GTSNPN, CDR2 SVGIG (reference sequence). The V gene end was trimmed by 5 bases and the J gene end by 3 bases; junction bases not matched to a gene: 7. The CDR3 nucleotides read TGTGCCTGGTCGGGACAGAGAAACTACGAGCAGTACTTC. Residues: CAWSGQRNYEQYF.

J is TRBJ2-7 and V is TRBV6-6, with 7 bases that match TRBD1. The germline V gene encodes CDR1 MNHNY and CDR2 SVGAGI (reference sequence). The junction had 5 bases not matched to a gene; V was cut back by 6 bases and J by 3 bases. The CDR3 spans 13 residues. The CDR3 is CASRTGSSYEQYF. For the CDR3, the DNA is TGTGCCAGCAGGACAGGGTCGAGCTACGAGCAGTACTTC.

The V call is TRBV7-2, the J call TRBJ1-4; D is possibly TRBD1 (6 bases). Germline V gene data show CDR1 as SGHTA and CDR2 as FQGNSA. This CDR3 has 17 residues. Trimming took 5 bases from V and 0 from J, leaving 16 bases between them. The CDR3 loop is CASSRQAPSATNEKLFF. In DNA, the CDR3 is TGTGCCAGCAGCCGACAGGCCCCGTCCGCAACTAATGAAAAACTGTTTTTT.

The chain links TRBV19 to TRBJ2-4; 8 bases fit TRBD2. V shed 2 bases and J 8 bases; nucleotides not matched to a gene: 8. Germline loops: CDR1 LNHDA, CDR2 SQIVND (reference sequence). The CDR3 is made up of 15 amino acids. CDR3 in amino acids: CASSISRRGDYIQYF. In nucleotides, the CDR3 is TGTGCCAGTAGTATAAGCCGGCGGGGGGATTACATTCAGTACTTC.

The chain uses TRBV7-9 and TRBJ2-2, with 9 bases identical to TRBD1. The CDR3 has 14 amino acids. Per germline, CDR1 SEHNR and CDR2 FQNEAQ (reference sequence). With 5 bases clipped from V and 4 bases from J, the junction kept 2 bases outside the gene matches. DNA of the CDR3: TGTGCCAGCAGCCCGACAGGGGGCACCGGGGAGCTGTTTTTT. This encodes CASSPTGGTGELFF.

The gene calls are TRBV27 and TRBJ1-2; TRBD1 matches at 8 bases. Germline trimming cut 8 bases from V and 4 bases from J; bases unmatched to any gene: 9. Per the germline V gene, CDR1 is MNHEY and CDR2 is SMNVEV (reference sequence). The CDR3 sequence is 14 residues long. Written as DNA, the CDR3 is TGTGCCAGCCGGCGGACAGGGACCATCTATGGCTACACCTTC. It specifies CASRRTGTIYGYTF.

This chain uses TRBV4-2 with TRBJ2-5; 8 bases fit TRBD2. Germline trimming cut 1 base from V and 2 bases from J; bases unmatched to any gene: 3. The germline V gene encodes CDR1 LGHNA and CDR2 YNFKEQ. This CDR3 is built from 15 residues. Here the CDR3 DNA reads TGTGCCAGCAGCCAAGTCCGGGGGGGGCAAGAGACCCAGTACTTC. Translation: CASSQVRGGQETQYF.

V gene TRBV6-6 combines with J gene TRBJ2-2, with 7 nucleotides matching TRBD1. Germline V gene lookup returns CDR1 MNHNY and CDR2 SVGAGI (reference sequence). V dropped 0 bases and J dropped 0; count of bases not matched to a gene: 1. There are 16 residues in the CDR3. This CDR3 is CASSYSQGSNTGELFF. The CDR3 coding sequence is TGTGCCAGCAGTTACTCACAGGGGTCGAACACCGGGGAGCTGTTTTTT.

J is TRBJ2-5 and V is TRBV7-2; D uncertain. The V end was cut by 1 base, the J end by 5 bases, with 14 bases between. The germline V gene encodes CDR1 SGHTA and CDR2 FQGNSA. The CDR3 spans 15 residues. CDR3 sequence: CASSLVGGSWETQYF. The CDR3 DNA follows: TGTGCCAGCAGCTTAGTCGGCGGTAGCTGGGAGACCCAGTACTTC.

V gene TRBV28 combines with J gene TRBJ1-2; D gene uncertain. The CDR3 is made up of 13 amino acids. The germline V gene encodes CDR1 MDHEN and CDR2 SYDVKM. V was clipped by 1 base and J by 2 bases, with 5 bases between them. Written as DNA, the CDR3 is TGTGCCAGCAGTTTATCCGTGAACTATGGCTACACCTTC. Protein sequence: CASSLSVNYGYTF.

V is TRBV18 and J is TRBJ1-1; D not resolved. There are 14 residues in the CDR3. V was trimmed by 2 bases and J by 12 bases, leaving 19 bases between them. Germline V gene lookup returns CDR1 KGHSH and CDR2 LQKENI. CDR3 sequence: CASSPRRQDDVSFF. As DNA, the CDR3 is TGTGCCAGCTCACCAAGACGGCAGGATGATGTGTCTTTCTTT.

This clone was seen only a few times. This chain's CDR3 is CASRMQGNSPLHF. The DNA for the CDR3 is TGCGCCAGCAGAATGCAGGGGAATTCACCCCTCCACTTT. J is TRBJ1-6 and V is TRBV4-3; D might be TRBD1 (6 bases). The CDR3 consists of 13 residues. V was clipped by 6 bases and J by 7 bases, with 10 bases between them. From germline, CDR1 is LGHNA and CDR2 YSLEER.

The V gene is TRBV10-3, the J gene TRBJ1-1; D remains unclear. The CDR3 sequence is 11 residues long. Looked up from germline, CDR1 is ENHRY and CDR2 is SYGVKD. Trimming shortened V by 6 bases and J by 7 bases, and 9 bases separated the two germline ends. The CDR3 reads CAIRSSDEAFF. As DNA, the CDR3 is TGTGCCATCAGAAGTAGTGATGAAGCTTTCTTT.

This chain uses TRBV30 with TRBJ1-1; 10 bases match TRBD1. There are 13 residues in the CDR3. Per germline, CDR1 GTSNPN and CDR2 SVGIG (reference sequence). V shed 4 bases and J 6 bases; nucleotides not matched to a gene: 5. The CDR3 is CAWMGQGYAEAFF. The CDR3 DNA is TGTGCCTGGATGGGACAGGGGTACGCTGAAGCTTTCTTT.